The T cell receptor beta chain described here comes from a study of CD4 T cells in relation to SARS-CoV-2 and coronaviruses. The method was immunoSEQ multiplex PCR; TCRdb's version includes in-frame clones alone and lacks a portion of them. The data hold nearly 30,000 clones, with 60% to 85% observed a single time. A note on this clone: What it binds is unknown.

Looked up from germline, CDR1 is LGHNA and CDR2 is YNFKEQ. V was trimmed by 1 base and J by 4 bases, leaving 8 bases between them. The CDR3 has 14 residues. CD4+ T cells from unexposed donors were obtained before the COVID-19 pandemic (2011-2018). Isolation of CD4+ T cells took place after about eleven days in culture. This sequence originates from a human donor in good health. The rearrangement links TRBV4-2 to TRBJ2-4; D unclear. Material: CD4+ T cells from PBMCs, cultured in vitro. CDR3 residues: CASSQVAEKNIQYF. In DNA, the CDR3 is TGTGCCAGCAGCCAAGTGGCGGAGAAAAACATTCAGTACTTC.